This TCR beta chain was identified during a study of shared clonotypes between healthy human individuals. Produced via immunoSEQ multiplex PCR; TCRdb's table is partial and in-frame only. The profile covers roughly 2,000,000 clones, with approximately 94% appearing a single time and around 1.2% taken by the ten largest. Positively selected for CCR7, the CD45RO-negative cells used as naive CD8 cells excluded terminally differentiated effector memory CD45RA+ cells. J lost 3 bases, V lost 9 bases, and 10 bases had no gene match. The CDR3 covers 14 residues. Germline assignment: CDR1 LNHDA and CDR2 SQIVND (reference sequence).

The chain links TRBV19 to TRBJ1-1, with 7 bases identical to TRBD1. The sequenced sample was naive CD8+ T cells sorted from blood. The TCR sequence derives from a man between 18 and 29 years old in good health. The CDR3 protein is CASETSQGYTEAFF. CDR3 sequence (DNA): TGTGCCAGCGAAACTTCACAGGGGTACACTGAAGCTTTCTTT.